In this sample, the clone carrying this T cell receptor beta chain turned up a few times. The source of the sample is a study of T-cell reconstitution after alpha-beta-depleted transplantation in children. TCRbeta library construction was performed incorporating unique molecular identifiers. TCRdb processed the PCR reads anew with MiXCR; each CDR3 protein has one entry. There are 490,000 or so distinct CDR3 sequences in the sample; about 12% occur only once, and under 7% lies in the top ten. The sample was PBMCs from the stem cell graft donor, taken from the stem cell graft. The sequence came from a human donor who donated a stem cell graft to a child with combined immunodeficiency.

This chain's CDR3 is CASSRVVDEQFF. CDR3 DNA: TGTGCCAGCAGCCGGGTGGTAGATGAGCAGTTCTTC. The genes are TRBV9 and TRBJ2-1; the D is unclear. Germline assignment: CDR1 SGDLS and CDR2 YYNGEE. The CDR3 is 12 residues long. Deletions cut 4 bases from V and 8 bases from J, with 10 bases between.